The present entry profiles one T cell receptor beta chain with its context. Profiled with immunoSEQ multiplex PCR; TCRdb holds only in-frame clones, not every one. The data show 150,000 to 200,000 clones, about 81% seen once. While the first cohort had fewer than 850 subjects, the donors belonged to the separate validation cohort of over a hundred subjects. Germline V gives CDR1 MNHEY, CDR2 SVGAGI. The V and J ends lost 5 bases and 3 bases respectively, with 8 bases between them. The CDR3 runs 13 residues. The data derive from a study of cytomegalovirus exposure and HLA in healthy donors. In the study overall: The use of the same platform for the 120 or so validation repertoires and the 600 to 800 first-cohort repertoires was reported by a later analysis.

The clonotype was recovered from a woman between 25 and 40 years old in good health and CMV-seronegative. The V gene is TRBV6-5, the J gene TRBJ1-5, with D unresolved. Sequencing was carried out using PBMCs. CDR3 sequence: CASSPRDNQPQHF. CDR3 nucleotide sequence: TGTGCCAGCAGTCCCCGGGACAATCAGCCCCAGCATTTT.